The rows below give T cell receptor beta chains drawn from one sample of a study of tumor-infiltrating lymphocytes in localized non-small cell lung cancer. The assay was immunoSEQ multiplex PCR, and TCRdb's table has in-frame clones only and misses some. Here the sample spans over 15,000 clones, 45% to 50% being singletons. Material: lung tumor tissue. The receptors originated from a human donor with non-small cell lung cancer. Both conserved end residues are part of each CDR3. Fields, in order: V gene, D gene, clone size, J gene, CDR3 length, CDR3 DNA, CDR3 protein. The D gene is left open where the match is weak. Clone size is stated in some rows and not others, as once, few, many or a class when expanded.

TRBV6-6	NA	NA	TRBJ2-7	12	TGTGCCAGCACCGAAGGAGGGGTCGAGCAGTACTTC	CASTEGGVEQYF
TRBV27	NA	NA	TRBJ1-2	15	TGTGCCAGCAAAGAAGCCCCGACAGACAATTATGGCTACACCTTC	CASKEAPTDNYGYTF
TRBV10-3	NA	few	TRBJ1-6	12	TGTGCCTCCAGACCAGGGGATCCACCCCTCCACTTT	CASRPGDPPLHF
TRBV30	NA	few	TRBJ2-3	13	TGTGCCTGGAGAGGCGTTAGCACAGATACGCAGTATTTT	CAWRGVSTDTQYF
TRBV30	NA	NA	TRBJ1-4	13	TGTGCCTGGTTGGGGCCAGGGCAGGAAAAACTGTTTTTT	CAWLGPGQEKLFF
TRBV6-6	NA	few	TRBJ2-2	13	TGTGCCAGCACGGCCCGGAACACCGGGGAGCTGTTTTTT	CASTARNTGELFF
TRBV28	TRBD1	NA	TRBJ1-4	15	TGTGCCAGCAGTTTACTAACAGGGGTAAAAGAAAAACTGTTTTTT	CASSLLTGVKEKLFF
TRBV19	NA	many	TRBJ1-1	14	TGTGCCAGTACCTGGTCAGGCGGGAACACTGAAGCTTTCTTT	CASTWSGGNTEAFF
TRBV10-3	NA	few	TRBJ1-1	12	TGTGCCATCAGTACCCGGGGGAGCGGCGCTTTCTTT	CAISTRGSGAFF
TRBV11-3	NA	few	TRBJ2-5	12	TGTGCCAGCAGCCCAGATCATGGGACCCAGTACTTC	CASSPDHGTQYF
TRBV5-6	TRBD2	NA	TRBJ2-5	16	TGTGCCAGCAGCTTACCGGGGCGGGGGGCACAAGAGACCCAGTACTTC	CASSLPGRGAQETQYF
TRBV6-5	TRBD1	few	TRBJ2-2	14	TGTGCCAGCAGTTGGACAGGGGACACCGGGGAGCTGTTTTTT	CASSWTGDTGELFF
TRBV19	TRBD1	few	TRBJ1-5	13	TGTGCCAGTACACGACAGGGGAATCAGCCCCAGCATTTT	CASTRQGNQPQHF
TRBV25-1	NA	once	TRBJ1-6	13	TGTGCCAGCAACGGGCTGTATAATTCACCCCTCCACTTT	CASNGLYNSPLHF
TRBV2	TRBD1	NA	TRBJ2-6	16	TGTGCCAGCAGCGGGGGACAGGGGGCTGGGGCCAACGTCCTGACTTTC	CASSGGQGAGANVLTF
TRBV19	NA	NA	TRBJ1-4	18	TGTGCCAGTAGTATTCCCCCGGGACAAGCTGCAACTAATGAAAAACTGTTTTTT	CASSIPPGQAATNEKLFF
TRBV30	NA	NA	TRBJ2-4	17	TGTGCCTGGAGGAAAGGGCTTGTTTTAGGGGCCAAAAACATTCAGTACTTC	CAWRKGLVLGAKNIQYF
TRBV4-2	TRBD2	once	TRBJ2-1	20	TGTGCCAGCAGCCGAAGAAGGACTAGCGGGGGCGGGAGCTCCTACAATGAGCAGTTCTTC	CASSRRRTSGGGSSYNEQFF
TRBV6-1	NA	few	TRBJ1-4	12	TGTGCCAGCCAGCAACCCAATGAAAAACTGTTTTTT	CASQQPNEKLFF
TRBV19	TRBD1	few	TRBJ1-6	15	TGTGCCAGTAGCCAATTCGGACAGGCGAATTCACCCCTCCACTTT	CASSQFGQANSPLHF
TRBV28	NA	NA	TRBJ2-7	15	TGTGCCAGCAGTTCTCAGGGGCCCTCGACCTACGAGCAGTACTTC	CASSSQGPSTYEQYF
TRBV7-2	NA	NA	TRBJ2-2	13	TGTGCCAGCAGGGGGGGGAACACCGGGGAGCTGTTTTTT	CASRGGNTGELFF
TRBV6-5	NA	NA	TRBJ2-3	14	TGTGCCAGCAGTTACACGGGGGTTGATGATACGCAGTATTTT	CASSYTGVDDTQYF
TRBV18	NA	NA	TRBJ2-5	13	TGTGCCAGCTCACTTACCGAAAAAGAGACCCAGTACTTC	CASSLTEKETQYF
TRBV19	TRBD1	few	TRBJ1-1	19	TGTGCCAGTAGTTCCCGGACAGGGGGCGCGGGTCGGGTGAACACTGAAGCTTTCTTT	CASSSRTGGAGRVNTEAFF
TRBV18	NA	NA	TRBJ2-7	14	TGTGCCAGCTCACCAGGACAGAGCTCCTACGAGCAGTACTTC	CASSPGQSSYEQYF
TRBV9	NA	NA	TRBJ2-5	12	TGTGCCAGCAGCGCTGGGTCCAGGACCCAGTACTTC	CASSAGSRTQYF
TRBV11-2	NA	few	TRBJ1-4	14	TGTGCCAGCAGCCTCTCGACGGGGAATGAAAAACTGTTTTTT	CASSLSTGNEKLFF
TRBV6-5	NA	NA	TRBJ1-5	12	TGTGCCAGCAGTTCAATCAATCAGCCCCAGCATTTT	CASSSINQPQHF
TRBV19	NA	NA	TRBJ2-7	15	TGTGCCAGTAGTATCCGAACAGGTATCTCCTACGAGCAGTACTTC	CASSIRTGISYEQYF
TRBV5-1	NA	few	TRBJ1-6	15	TGCGCCAGCAGCCGTGACGGAGTAGAAAATTCACCCCTCCACTTT	CASSRDGVENSPLHF
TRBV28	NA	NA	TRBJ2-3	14	TGTGCCAGCAGTTTCCCCCCCTCCACAGATACGCAGTATTTT	CASSFPPSTDTQYF
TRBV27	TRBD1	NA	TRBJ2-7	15	TGTGCCAGCAGTCAACGACAGGGAAGCTCCTACGAGCAGTACTTC	CASSQRQGSSYEQYF
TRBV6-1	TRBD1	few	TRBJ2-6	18	TGTGCCAGCAGTGAAGTCCGGACAGGGAACTCTGGGGCCAACGTCCTGACTTTC	CASSEVRTGNSGANVLTF
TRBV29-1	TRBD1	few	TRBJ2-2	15	TGCAGCGTAACCGGGACAGGGGGCTGGACCGGGGAGCTGTTTTTT	CSVTGTGGWTGELFF
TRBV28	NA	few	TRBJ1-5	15	TGTGCCAGCAGGTTGATTGGGGATAGCAATCAGCCCCAGCATTTT	CASRLIGDSNQPQHF